Shown below are 24 T cell receptor beta chains from a single sample sequenced in a study of blood T cell repertoires in COVID-19. Measured with immunoSEQ multiplex PCR; TCRdb has only the in-frame clones, and not every one. Of tens of thousands of clones listed, about 75% were seen once; the top ten hold 40% to 60%. The sequenced sample was peripheral blood. The receptors were sampled from a woman older than 75 with acute or convalescent COVID-19.

V is TRBV19 and J is TRBJ1-1; a weak D match, TRBD1 (6 bases). V was pared by 5 bases and J by 0 bases, with 16 bases between. This CDR3 has 16 residues. Germline assignment: CDR1 LNHDA and CDR2 SQIVND (reference sequence). The CDR3 protein is CASSPAGGRMNTEAFF. In DNA, the CDR3 is TGTGCCAGTAGTCCCGCCGGGGGGCGTATGAACACTGAAGCTTTCTTT.

The chain combines TRBV12-3 or TRBV12-4 with TRBJ1-2; D is uncertain. The CDR3 is made up of 11 amino acids. The V gene lost 3 bases and the J gene lost 4 bases, with 3 bases spanning the gap. The CDR3 sequence: CASSFSYGYTF. The DNA of the CDR3 is TGTGCCAGCAGTTTTAGCTATGGCTACACCTTC.

The J gene is TRBJ2-2, the V gene TRBV4-3; the D gene is possibly TRBD2 (5 bases). The CDR3 sequence is 16 residues long. The germline CDR1 and CDR2 sequences are LGHNA and YSLEER. V shed 3 bases and J shed 0 bases, with 11 bases lying between them. The CDR3 here is CASSQGVGANTGELFF. In DNA, the CDR3 is TGCGCCAGCAGCCAGGGCGTGGGAGCGAACACCGGGGAGCTGTTTTTT.

In the case of this clone: The sample holds other DNA sequences that translate to the same CDR3. This chain joins TRBV19 and TRBJ2-7, with 10 nucleotides matching TRBD1. The CDR3 is 14 residues long. V gave up 7 bases and J gave up 3 bases; unmatched junction bases: 6. Germline CDR1 and CDR2: LNHDA and SQIVND (reference sequence). The CDR3 is CASTPTGGIYEQYF. DNA of the CDR3: TGTGCCAGTACTCCGACAGGGGGCATCTACGAGCAGTACTTC.

The V and J genes are TRBV18 and TRBJ2-2; 7 bases agree with TRBD2. CDR1 and CDR2 from the germline V gene are KGHSH and LQKENI. This CDR3 is 15 amino acids long. V lost 8 bases to trimming and J lost 4 bases; unmatched junction nucleotides: 10. This CDR3 reads CASQSGMSGTGELFF. The CDR3, as DNA: TGTGCCAGCCAAAGCGGGATGTCTGGCACCGGGGAGCTGTTTTTT.

CDR3 bases: TGTGCCAGCAGAGGGACTACTGCCACCGGGGAGCTGTTTTTT. It yields the protein CASRGTTATGELFF. J is TRBJ2-2 and V is TRBV2; 7 nucleotides match TRBD2. Germline V CDR1 and CDR2: SNHLY, FYNNEI. The CDR3 covers 14 residues. The V and J ends lost 6 bases and 4 bases, in that order; junction bases with no gene match: 5.

The CDR3 reads CASSLGPGTNEQYF. Here the CDR3 DNA reads TGCGCCAGCAGCTTGGGGCCGGGTACGAACGAGCAGTACTTC. The chain couples TRBV5-1 to TRBJ2-7, with unresolved D. Germline V gives CDR1 SGHRS, CDR2 YFSETQ. Trimming cost V 0 bases and J 5 bases, with 12 bases left between them. There are 14 residues in the CDR3.

The CDR3 spells CASRQTQGGAGELFF. The CDR3 DNA reads as TGTGCCAGCAGGCAAACACAGGGTGGAGCCGGGGAGCTGTTTTTT. The chain recombines TRBV7-9 with TRBJ2-2, with D tentatively TRBD1 (6 bases). The germline V gene has CDR1 SEHNR and CDR2 FQNEAQ (reference sequence). The V end was cut by 6 bases, the J end by 6 bases, with 17 bases between. CDR3 length equals 15 residues.

The rearrangement uses TRBV6-5 and TRBJ2-1; TRBD2 aligns across 12 bases. The CDR3 extends over 14 amino acids. With 7 bases clipped from V and 7 bases from J, the junction kept 5 bases outside the gene matches. CDR1 and CDR2 from the germline V gene are MNHEY and SVGAGI. This chain's CDR3 is CASTSGRAVNEQFF. CDR3 sequence (DNA): TGTGCCAGCACTAGCGGGAGGGCCGTAAATGAGCAGTTCTTC.

The chain employs TRBV5-5 and TRBJ2-2; 7 bases are a match to TRBD1. Germline V gene lookup returns CDR1 SGHKS and CDR2 YYEKEE (reference sequence). This CDR3 has 14 residues. V was clipped by 4 bases and J by 6 bases; unmatched bases: 6. This CDR3 is CASSHRQGAGELFF. Here the CDR3 DNA reads TGTGCCAGCAGCCATAGACAGGGCGCCGGGGAGCTGTTTTTT.

The chain carries TRBV9 and TRBJ2-3, with 8 positions matching TRBD1. Germline loops: CDR1 SGDLS, CDR2 YYNGEE. Unmatched junction bases numbered 3, after V lost 4 bases and J lost 2 bases. There are 14 residues in the CDR3. CDR3 bases: TGTGCCAGCAGCCGACAGGGGTACACAGATACGCAGTATTTT. Translating it yields CASSRQGYTDTQYF.

The chain has TRBV7-9 and TRBJ1-4, with D tentatively TRBD1 (6 bases). CDR1 and CDR2 (germline): SEHNR, FQNEAQ (reference sequence). The CDR3 consists of 15 residues. The ends were cut back, 5 bases at V and 3 bases at J, with 13 bases in the middle. The CDR3 protein is CASSHGPGANEKLFF. The CDR3 bases are TGTGCCAGCAGCCACGGTCCAGGGGCTAATGAAAAACTGTTTTTT. Based on the CDR3 plus reference TRBV7-9 and TRBJ1-4, the full variable domain is DTGVSQNPRHKITKRGQNVTFRCDPISEHNRLYWYRQTLGQGPEFLTYFQNEAQLEKSRLLSDRFSAERPKGSFSTLEIQRTEQGDSAMYLCASSHGPGANEKLFFGSGTQLSVL.

The chain is built from TRBV27 and TRBJ1-4; D gene unclear. V shed 2 bases and J shed 0 bases, with 4 bases lying between them. CDR1 is MNHEY and CDR2 is SMNVEV in the germline V gene (reference sequence). This CDR3 has 14 residues. CDR3 sequence: CASSLTATNEKLFF. The CDR3 DNA follows: TGTGCCAGCAGTTTAACTGCAACTAATGAAAAACTGTTTTTT. The full variable domain, completed using reference TRBV27 and TRBJ1-4, is EAQVTQNPRYLITVTGKKLTVTCSQNMNHEYMSWYRQDPGLGLRQIYYSMNVEVTDKGDVPEGYKVSRKEKRNFPLILESPSPNQTSLYFCASSLTATNEKLFFGSGTQLSVL.

The chain uses TRBV14 and TRBJ2-7, with 11 bases lining up with TRBD2. Germline V gives CDR1 SGHDN, CDR2 FVKESK. After removal of 1 base from V and 1 base from J, the junction contained 6 bases not matched to a gene. This CDR3 has 17 amino acids. The CDR3 DNA reads TGTGCCAGCAGCCAAGTCTTAACTAGCGGGAGATCCTACGAGCAGTACTTC. It codes for CASSQVLTSGRSYEQYF.

The V gene is TRBV25-1, the J gene TRBJ1-5; 8 bases fit TRBD1. Germline CDR1 reads MGHDK; CDR2 reads SYGVNS. The junction had 5 bases not matched to a gene; V was cut back by 4 bases and J by 3 bases. This CDR3 spans 15 amino acids. Here the CDR3 reads CASSASGQDNQPQHF. CDR3 coding DNA: TGTGCCAGCAGTGCATCGGGACAGGACAATCAGCCCCAGCATTTT. The full variable domain, completed using reference TRBV25-1 and TRBJ1-5, is EADIYQTPRYLVIGTGKKITLECSQTMGHDKMYWYQQDPGMELHLIHYSYGVNSTEKGDLSSESTVSRIRTEHFPLTLESARPSHTSQYLCASSASGQDNQPQHFGDGTRLSIL.

The rearrangement uses TRBV28 and TRBJ2-7; the match to TRBD1 covers 7 bases. The CDR3 sequence is 13 residues long. Germline-derived CDR1 and CDR2 are MDHEN and SYDVKM. Germline trimming cut 3 bases from V and 3 bases from J; bases unmatched to any gene: 2. CDR3 in DNA: TGTGCCAGCAGTTTGGGACAGTTCTACGAGCAGTACTTC. Its protein product is CASSLGQFYEQYF.

This chain connects TRBV9 to TRBJ1-1; D remains unclear. The CDR3 sequence is 16 residues long. V was clipped by 1 base and J by 0 bases, with 13 bases between them. Germline CDR1 is SGDLS and CDR2 is YYNGEE. CDR3 residues: CASSVLGTGVNTEAFF. The CDR3 DNA sequence: TGTGCCAGCAGCGTACTCGGAACGGGAGTGAACACTGAAGCTTTCTTT. Supplemented by reference TRBV9 and TRBJ1-1, the full variable domain reads DSGVTQTPKHLITATGQRVTLRCSPRSGDLSVYWYQQSLDQGLQFLIQYYNGEERAKGNILERFSAQQFPDLHSELNLSSLELGDSALYFCASSVLGTGVNTEAFFGQGTRLTVV.

The chain uses TRBV2 and TRBJ2-5; 9 bases align to TRBD1. Germline V gene lookup returns CDR1 SNHLY and CDR2 FYNNEI. V lost 7 bases, J lost 7 bases, and 10 bases stayed unmatched. The CDR3 consists of 14 residues. CDR3 bases: TGTGCCAGCACCATTACAGGGGGCGAAGGGACCCAGTACTTC. It codes for CASTITGGEGTQYF.

This chain connects TRBV14 to TRBJ2-1, with a weak D call TRBD2 (5 bases). The CDR3 spans 14 residues. V lost 6 bases, J lost 10 bases, and 19 bases lay in between. Looked up from germline, CDR1 is SGHDN and CDR2 is FVKESK. This CDR3 reads CASSQDLIINEQFF. The CDR3, as DNA: TGTGCCAGCAGTCAGGACTTAATCATTAACGAGCAGTTCTTC.

J is TRBJ2-1 and V is TRBV7-9; the match to TRBD1 covers 9 bases. The trim removed 7 bases at V and 4 bases at J, leaving 11 bases unmatched. The germline CDR1 and CDR2 sequences are SEHNR and FQNEAQ (reference sequence). There are 16 residues in the CDR3. DNA for the CDR3: TGTGCCAGCACCCCGCCACGGGACAGGGTTTACAATGAGCAGTTCTTC. This encodes CASTPPRDRVYNEQFF.

This chain connects TRBV9 to TRBJ1-1, with TRBD1 identical over 8 bases. Trimming took 2 bases from V and 2 from J; bases not matched to a gene: 5. This CDR3 region has 15 residues. In germline, CDR1 is SGDLS, CDR2 YYNGEE. CDR3 sequence reads: CASSVTGERNTEAFF. In DNA form, the CDR3 reads TGTGCCAGCAGCGTGACAGGGGAAAGAAACACTGAAGCTTTCTTT.

V is TRBV7-3 and J is TRBJ1-1; D unclear. The CDR3 is made up of 14 amino acids. Germline V gene data show CDR1 as SGHTA and CDR2 as FQGTGA. Trimming left V 3 bases short and J 0 bases short, with 8 bases between. Here the CDR3 DNA reads TGTGCCAGCAGCTTTCCGCGATTGAACACTGAAGCTTTCTTT. Translation gives CASSFPRLNTEAFF.

This clone has only a few counts. The chain joins TRBV5-6 to TRBJ2-7, with D maybe TRBD2 (6 bases). CDR3 size: 16 residues. Germline lookup yields CDR1 SGHDT and CDR2 YYEEEE. V was clipped by 1 base and J by 2 bases, with 16 bases between them. The CDR3 sequence is CASSLWGTPSAYEQYF. The CDR3 DNA follows: TGTGCCAGCAGCTTGTGGGGGACCCCTAGCGCCTACGAGCAGTACTTC.

Ten or more counts support this clone. The chain carries TRBV4-2 and TRBJ2-2, with D perhaps matching TRBD2 (6 bases). There are 16 residues in the CDR3. Looked up from germline, CDR1 is LGHNA and CDR2 is YNFKEQ. V dropped 0 bases and J dropped 1 base, with 9 bases sitting between them. CDR3 residues: CASSQERLENTGELFF. CDR3 sequence (DNA): TGTGCCAGCAGCCAAGAACGACTAGAGAACACCGGGGAGCTGTTTTTT.